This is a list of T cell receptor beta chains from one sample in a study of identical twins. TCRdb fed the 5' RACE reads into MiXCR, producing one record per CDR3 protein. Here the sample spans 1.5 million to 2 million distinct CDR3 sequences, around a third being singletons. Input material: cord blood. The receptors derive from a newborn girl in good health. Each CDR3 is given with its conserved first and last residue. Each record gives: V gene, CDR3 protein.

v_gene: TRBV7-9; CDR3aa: CASSLGELLYGYTF
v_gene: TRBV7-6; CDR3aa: CASSLESTGTAYGYTF
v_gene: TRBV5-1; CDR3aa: CASSFMGPLSYNEQFF
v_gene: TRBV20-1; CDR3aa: CSARAGNRGSEQYF
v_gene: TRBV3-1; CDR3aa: CASSQVAGTSGQETQYF
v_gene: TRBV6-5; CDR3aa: CASSYAGTSSYEQYF
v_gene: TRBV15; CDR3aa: CATSRDQSGGETQYF
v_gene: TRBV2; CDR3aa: CASSERRGTYNEQFF
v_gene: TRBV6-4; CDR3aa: CASSEAGTSGSDTQYF
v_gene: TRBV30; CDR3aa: CAWSVVGEQYF
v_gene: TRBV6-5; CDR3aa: CASSSGRTGDAQPQHF
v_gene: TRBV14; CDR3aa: CASSQGTGAGYGCTF
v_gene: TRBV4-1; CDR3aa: CASSQDWTGYYYNEQFF
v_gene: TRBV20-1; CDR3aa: CSVGLTWREPSPYERYF
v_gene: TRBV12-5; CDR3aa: CASGSRQGETQYF
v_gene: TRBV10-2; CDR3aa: CASSESLVRGNSPLHF
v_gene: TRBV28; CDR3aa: CAMGGTPGGYTF
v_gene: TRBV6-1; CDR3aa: CASTSRGSYNEQFF
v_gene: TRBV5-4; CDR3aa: CASSPLTPGKGSPLHF
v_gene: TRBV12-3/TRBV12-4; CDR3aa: CASKMAAGLYEQYF
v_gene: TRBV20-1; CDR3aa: CSAKAGHSPLHF
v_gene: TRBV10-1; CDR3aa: CASSEGLAGVTDTQYF
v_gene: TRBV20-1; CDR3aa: CSAVTGRGSEQYF
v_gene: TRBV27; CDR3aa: CASSSTGNNSPLHF
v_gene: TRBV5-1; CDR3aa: CASSSRTGKNTEAFF
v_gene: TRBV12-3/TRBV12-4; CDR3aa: CASSLLASQETQYF
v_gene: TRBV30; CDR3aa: CAWSAWTPSTDTQYF
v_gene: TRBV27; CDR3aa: CASNLPGRDGSYEQYF
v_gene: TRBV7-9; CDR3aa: CASSPGQPNTGELFF
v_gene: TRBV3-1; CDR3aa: CASSQTDTQYF
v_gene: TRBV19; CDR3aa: CASSSPDRVREQYF
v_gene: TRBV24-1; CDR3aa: CATREGLAGDPLFYEQYF
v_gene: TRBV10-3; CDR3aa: CAITDRGSFNQPQHF
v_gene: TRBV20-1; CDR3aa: CSARRSGGVYEQYF
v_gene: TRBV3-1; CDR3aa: CASSVDGTSGYNEQFF
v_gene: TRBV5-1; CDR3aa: CASRRFPSTSGGSFNNEQFF
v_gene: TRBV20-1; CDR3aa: CSAQGGDEKLFF
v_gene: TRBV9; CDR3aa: CASGEGVYYGYTF
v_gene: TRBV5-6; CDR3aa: CASSLAEWVAEAFF
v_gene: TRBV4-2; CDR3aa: CASSPLGQALGNNEQYF
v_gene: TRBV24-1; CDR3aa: CATSEGGQGRTQYF
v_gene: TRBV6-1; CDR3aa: CASSESGTGQYF